These T cell receptor beta chains were read from a single sample in a study of shared clonotypes between healthy human individuals. Generated by immunoSEQ multiplex PCR, the TCRdb table keeps only in-frame clones and is missing some. There are about 1.9 million clones in the sample; 93% occur only once, and around 1.7% lies in the top ten. Source material: naive CD8+ T cells from PBMCs. These receptors were collected from a man aged 18-30 years in good health. Some clones in this sample may be carry-over from other donors' samples. CDR3s include the opening cysteine and the closing phenylalanine or tryptophan. D genes are given only for firm matches. For some rows the clone size is stated as once, few or many, or as a class when expanded; others skip it.

>TRBV6-1|NA|TRBD2|TRBJ2-7
CASSEWREGRGPMNF
TGTGCCAGCAGTGAATGGCGGGAGGGCCGGGGCCCCATGAACTTC
>TRBV6-5|NA|TRBD2|TRBJ2-2
CASSYPGGANTGELFF
TGTGCCAGCAGTTACCCGGGGGGGGCGAACACCGGGGAGCTGTTTTTT
>TRBV27|NA|TRBD1|TRBJ1-4
CASSAGTGHNEKLFF
TGTGCCAGCAGTGCCGGGACAGGCCATAATGAAAAACTGTTTTTT
>TRBV13|NA|NA|TRBJ2-7
CASSKTSGTGAYEQYF
TGTGCCAGCAGCAAAACTTCCGGGACCGGGGCCTACGAGCAGTACTTC
>TRBV29-1|NA|TRBD2|TRBJ2-7
CSVQGTSGSSYEQYF
TGCAGCGTTCAAGGGACTAGCGGGAGCTCCTACGAGCAGTACTTC
>TRBV9|NA|NA|TRBJ2-1
CASSVRGGAYNEQFF
TGTGCCAGCAGCGTTCGGGGTGGGGCCTACAATGAGCAGTTCTTC
>TRBV15|NA|TRBD2|TRBJ2-2
CATSTSGSRTGELFF
TGTGCCACCAGCACCAGCGGGAGTAGGACCGGGGAGCTGTTTTTT
>TRBV9|NA|NA|TRBJ1-2
CASSAGGRGDGYTF
TGTGCCAGCAGCGCCGGTGGGAGGGGAGATGGCTACACCTTC
>TRBV9|once|TRBD2|TRBJ2-7
CASSAYEGLAGEEQYF
TGTGCCAGCAGCGCGTATGAGGGACTAGCGGGAGAAGAGCAGTACTTC
>TRBV6-1|NA|NA|TRBJ2-7
CASSEDTRGFAYEQYF
TGTGCCAGCAGTGAAGATACGAGGGGATTCGCCTACGAGCAGTACTTC
>TRBV4-1|NA|TRBD1|TRBJ1-2
CASSQPVTGDYGYTF
TGCGCCAGCAGCCAACCGGTGACAGGGGACTATGGCTACACCTTC
>TRBV6-6|NA|NA|TRBJ2-6
CASSSQESLVSLLTF
TGTGCCAGCAGCTCCCAGGAAAGTCTGGTCAGCCTCCTGACTTTC
>TRBV9|NA|NA|TRBJ2-5
CASSVAYREEETQYF
TGTGCCAGCAGCGTAGCCTACAGGGAGGAGGAGACCCAGTACTTC
>TRBV6-5|NA|TRBD2|TRBJ2-2
CASSYARGAGELFF
TGTGCCAGCAGTTACGCCCGGGGGGCCGGGGAGCTGTTTTTT
>TRBV6-6|NA|TRBD1|TRBJ2-3
CASSPKGQYTDTQYF
TGTGCCAGCAGTCCCAAGGGACAGTACACAGATACGCAGTATTTT
>TRBV28|NA|NA|TRBJ2-1
CASSLASNNEQFF
TGTGCCAGCAGTCTCGCCAGTAACAATGAGCAGTTCTTC
>TRBV28|once|TRBD2|TRBJ2-3
CATGRTSGKDPDTQYF
TGTGCCACCGGGAGGACTAGCGGGAAAGATCCAGATACGCAGTATTTT
>TRBV11-3|NA|NA|TRBJ1-1
CASSLGGTGTEAFF
TGTGCCAGCAGCTTAGGGGGGACTGGGACTGAAGCTTTCTTT
>TRBV5-1|NA|NA|TRBJ2-1
CASSADINYNEQFF
TGCGCCAGCAGCGCGGATATTAACTACAATGAGCAGTTCTTC